These 16 T cell receptor beta chains originate from one sample sequenced in a study of blood T cell repertoires in COVID-19. Libraries were prepared by immunoSEQ multiplex PCR; TCRdb keeps only in-frame clonotypes and omits some of them. The sample lists 100,000 to 150,000 clones, 80% to 90% occurring once. Sequenced sample: PBMCs or T cells enriched from blood (not recorded which). Every receptor here comes from a man between 35 and 55 years old with acute COVID-19.

The chain has TRBV24-1 and TRBJ2-1; 8 nucleotides align to TRBD2. V lost 5 bases, J lost 6 bases, and 5 bases stayed unmatched. In germline, CDR1 is KGHDR, CDR2 SFDVKD. The CDR3 contains 14 residues. The CDR3 DNA reads as TGTGCCACCAGTGCCTCTGGGACTAGCAATGAGCAGTTCTTC. Translation gives CATSASGTSNEQFF.

The gene calls are TRBV5-1 and TRBJ2-2; 7 nucleotides match TRBD1. V was pared by 1 base and J by 4 bases, with 7 bases of the junction left unmatched. There are 16 residues in the CDR3. The germline V gene has CDR1 SGHRS and CDR2 YFSETQ. DNA of the CDR3: TGCGCCAGCAGCTTGAGGACAGGCGATCCCACCGGGGAGCTGTTTTTT. Its translation: CASSLRTGDPTGELFF.

This chain links TRBV19 with TRBJ2-1; TRBD2 agrees at 10 bases. In germline, CDR1 is LNHDA, CDR2 SQIVND (reference sequence). This CDR3 has 16 residues. Trimming took 5 bases from V and 4 from J; bases not matched to a gene: 8. This CDR3 is CASSLTSGLEYNEQFF. The CDR3 nucleotides read TGTGCCAGTAGTCTGACTAGCGGGCTGGAATACAATGAGCAGTTCTTC.

This chain connects TRBV5-1 to TRBJ1-3; D gene ambiguous. Germline V gene sequence: CDR1 SGHRS, CDR2 YFSETQ. The germline V and J ends were trimmed by 2 bases and 9 bases, with 15 bases remaining between them. The CDR3 spans 14 residues. This CDR3 is CASSFSAEFGTIYF. The CDR3, as DNA: TGCGCCAGCAGCTTCTCGGCGGAGTTTGGCACCATATATTTT.

This sequence joins TRBV5-4 and TRBJ2-7; 9 positions agree with TRBD1. This CDR3 comprises 13 residues. Germline V gene sequence: CDR1 SGHNT, CDR2 YYREEE (reference sequence). V lost 4 bases, J lost 5 bases, and 4 bases stayed unmatched. DNA of the CDR3: TGTGCCAGCAGCATACAGGGGGCAGACGAGCAGTACTTC. Translated: CASSIQGADEQYF.

The rearrangement joins TRBV10-3 to TRBJ1-3, with D possibly TRBD1 on 6 matching bases. Trimming took off 3 bases at V and 7 bases at J, with 16 bases between the two ends. Germline lookup yields CDR1 ENHRY and CDR2 SYGVKD. This CDR3 has 15 amino acids. The CDR3 DNA reads TGTGCCATCAGTGAAGGGGGGGCAAGTAGGAACACCATATATTTT. Translating gives CAISEGGASRNTIYF.

V gene TRBV5-1 combines with J gene TRBJ2-7; perhaps TRBD2 as D (7 bases). V dropped 2 bases and J dropped 10 bases, with 19 bases sitting between them. This CDR3 comprises 14 residues. CDR1 is SGHRS, CDR2 YFSETQ, per germline. The CDR3 loop is CASSLGGGLDGQYF. CDR3 in DNA: TGCGCCAGCAGCTTAGGCGGGGGCTTAGACGGACAGTACTTC.

The chain joins TRBV11-1 to TRBJ1-2; D is undetermined. Trimming pared 1 base from V and 2 bases from J, leaving 8 bases between. CDR3 length equals 14 residues. CDR1 and CDR2 (germline): SGHAT, FQDESV (reference sequence). CDR3 bases: TGTGCCAGCAGCTTAGGAGGGCTGAACTATGGCTACACCTTC. Translated, it gives CASSLGGLNYGYTF. Looking up the rest from reference TRBV11-1 and TRBJ1-2 gives the full variable domain: EAEVAQSPRYKITEKSQAVAFWCDPISGHATLYWYRQILGQGPELLVQFQDESVVDDSQLPKDRFSAERLKGVDSTLKIQPAELGDSAMYLCASSLGGLNYGYTFGSGTRLTVV.

The CDR3 protein is CASSLIQGADTQYF. The DNA of the CDR3 is TGCGCCAGCAGCTTAATCCAGGGGGCAGATACGCAGTATTTT. The chain carries TRBV5-1 and TRBJ2-3, with 7 bases matching TRBD1. J was trimmed by 4 bases and V by 2 bases; bases with no gene match: 4. This CDR3 has 14 residues. The germline CDR1 and CDR2 sequences are SGHRS and YFSETQ.

Notes on this clone: A junction boundary mismatches the germline segment, possibly from a read error. The genes are TRBV3-1 (or the pseudogene TRBV3-2) and TRBJ2-7; TRBD2 might be the D (5 bases). The CDR3 covers 14 residues. Per the germline V gene, CDR1 is LGHDT and CDR2 is YNNKEL (reference sequence). CDR3 protein: CASSQGWETSEQYF. The CDR3, as DNA: TGTGCCAGCAGTCAAGGTTGGGAGACTTCCGAGCAGTACTTC.

This chain joins TRBV14 and TRBJ2-6; no definite D call. CDR1 is SGHDN and CDR2 is FVKESK in the germline V gene. The CDR3 contains 15 residues. V dropped 4 bases and J dropped 5 bases, with 12 bases sitting between them. The CDR3 loop is CASSPLEAWANVLTF. The CDR3 DNA sequence: TGTGCCAGCAGCCCACTTGAGGCATGGGCCAACGTCCTGACTTTC.

This clone occurred once. V usage is TRBV28 and J usage is TRBJ2-3; D possibly corresponds to TRBD2 (6 bases). The V gene's germline CDR1 is MDHEN and CDR2 SYDVKM. The CDR3 totals 14 residues. The V and J ends lost 7 bases and 1 base respectively, with 12 bases between them. DNA of the CDR3: TGTGCCAGCATCCGGGAGCGGGGCACAGATACGCAGTATTTT. Translating it yields CASIRERGTDTQYF.

The chain has TRBV25-1 and TRBJ2-1; 7 bases fit TRBD1. Looked up from germline, CDR1 is MGHDK and CDR2 is SYGVNS. The CDR3 totals 15 residues. With 6 bases clipped from V and 5 bases from J, the junction kept 10 bases outside the gene matches. CDR3 nucleotides: TGTGCCAGCAGCAAGGGCGCAGGGGGTCACAATGAGCAGTTCTTC. Protein sequence: CASSKGAGGHNEQFF.

This clone was recorded a few times. This chain uses TRBV2 with TRBJ1-4; 7 nucleotides agree with TRBD1. Germline-derived CDR1 and CDR2 are SNHLY and FYNNEI. The V gene end was trimmed by 5 bases and the J gene end by 2 bases; junction bases not matched to a gene: 5. This CDR3 region has 15 residues. CDR3 protein: CASSSGQLTNEKLFF. The CDR3 nucleotides read TGTGCCAGCAGTTCGGGACAGCTGACTAATGAAAAACTGTTTTTT.

This rearrangement joins TRBV6-5 to TRBJ2-7; D unclear. Trimming pared 10 bases from V and 3 bases from J, leaving 13 bases between. This CDR3 comprises 12 residues. Per germline, CDR1 MNHEY and CDR2 SVGAGI. CDR3 region: CATMLRDYEQYF. The CDR3 nucleotides read TGTGCCACCATGCTGAGAGACTACGAGCAGTACTTC.

This rearrangement joins TRBV19 to TRBJ1-1, with D possibly matching TRBD1 (5 bases). Germline V gene data show CDR1 as LNHDA and CDR2 as SQIVND (reference sequence). V lost 11 bases and J 0 bases, leaving 10 bases between the germline ends. The CDR3 is made up of 12 amino acids. This CDR3 reads CAAGHLNTEAFF. The DNA for the CDR3 is TGTGCCGCAGGACATCTGAACACTGAAGCTTTCTTT.